This record covers a single T cell receptor beta chain. The target of this receptor is not known. There are no base qualities to consult, and no much larger clone falls within one base. These data are taken from a study of T cell changes during pregnancy in multiple sclerosis (dated by TCRdb to the late 2010s). Turning to the overall study: In women with multiple sclerosis, the researchers looked at how the T cell repertoire shifted as pregnancy progressed.

The protocol used for the library was the immunoSEQ multiplex PCR assay. Entries here come from immuneACCESS through TCRdb and include only in-frame sequences with V and J called. Some clones fail to appear in such tables; in the studies checked, an unresolved V gene covers under half of the shortfall, and the cause of the remainder is unknown. Counted in this sample were more than 30,000 clones; 75% to 95% of them appeared once. Around 0.39% of the sample is held by the ten biggest clonotypes. The V end loses 7 bases and the J end loses 8 bases, and a stretch of 17 bases separates them. The germline V gene (reference sequence) specifies MNHEY as CDR1 and SMNVEV as CDR2. Its CDR3 holds 13 amino acids, cysteine through phenylalanine. The retained sequence is limited to the CDR3, 39 bases, with the frame set at the first base.

The sample here was CD4+ T cells from peripheral blood mononuclear cells, taken in the third trimester of pregnancy. The sequence is built from TRBV27 and TRBJ2-5; possibly the D gene is TRBD2, per 5 matching bases. This clonotype originated in a female donor in good health, enrolled as a control in a pregnancy study. The DNA sequence is as follows: TGTGCCAGCAATGGGAGCCCCGGAGGAACCCAGTACTTC. Protein translation: CASNGSPGGTQYF.